Sequencing of this T cell receptor beta chain was carried out in a study of T cell changes during pregnancy in multiple sclerosis. This table comes from immunoSEQ multiplex PCR, and its TCRdb copy is limited to in-frame clones, with some not included. The top ten clones hold 0.43% of a sample with under 40,000 clones, 80% to 95% of them seen once. CDR1 and CDR2 (germline): LGHNA, YNFKEQ. This CDR3 has 15 amino acids. V was clipped by 7 bases and J by 9 bases, with 19 bases between them. This sequence was found in a female donor in good health, enrolled as a control in a pregnancy study. This rearrangement joins TRBV4-2 to TRBJ1-6, with D tentatively TRBD1 (6 bases). The source material was CD4+ T cells from peripheral blood mononuclear cells, sampled in the third trimester of pregnancy. The CDR3 sequence is CASTLGGGGPSPLHF. CDR3 nucleotides: TGTGCCAGCACCCTAGGGGGTGGAGGCCCTTCACCCCTCCACTTT.